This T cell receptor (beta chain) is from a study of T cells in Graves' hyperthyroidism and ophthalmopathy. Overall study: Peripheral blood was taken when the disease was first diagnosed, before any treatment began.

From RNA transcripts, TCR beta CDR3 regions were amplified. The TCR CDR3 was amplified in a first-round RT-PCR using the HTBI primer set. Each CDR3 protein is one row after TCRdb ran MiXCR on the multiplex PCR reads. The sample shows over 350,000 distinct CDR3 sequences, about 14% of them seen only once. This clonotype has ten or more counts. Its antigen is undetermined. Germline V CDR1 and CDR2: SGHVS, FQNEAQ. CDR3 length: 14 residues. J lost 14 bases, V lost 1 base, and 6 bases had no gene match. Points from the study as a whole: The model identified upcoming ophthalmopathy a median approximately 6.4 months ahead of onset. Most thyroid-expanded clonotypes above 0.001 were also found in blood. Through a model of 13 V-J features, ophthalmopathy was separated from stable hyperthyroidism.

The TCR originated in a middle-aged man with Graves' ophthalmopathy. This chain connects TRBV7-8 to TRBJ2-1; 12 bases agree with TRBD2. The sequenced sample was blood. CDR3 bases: TGTGCCAGCAGCTTAGGGACTAGCGGGGATAGTAAGTTCTTC. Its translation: CASSLGTSGDSKFF.